This entry features one TCR beta chain sequence. The data derive from a study of control samples from healthy donors and cancer patients. This CDR3 is built from 18 residues. Here immunoSEQ multiplex PCR was the method, and the copy in TCRdb shows in-frame clones only, minus some. Of roughly 220,000 clones in the sample, over 90% were seen once. The rearrangement uses TRBV21-1 and TRBJ1-3; TRBD1, the table's D call, lacks a check against the DNA. TRBV21-1 is an annotated pseudogene. This clonotype was obtained from a man aged 45-60 years in good health. The source material was blood. For the CDR3, the DNA is TGTGCCAGCAGCAAAGCGCTCAGGCAGGGGGTGACTGGAAACACCATATATTTT. As protein: CASSKALRQGVTGNTIYF.